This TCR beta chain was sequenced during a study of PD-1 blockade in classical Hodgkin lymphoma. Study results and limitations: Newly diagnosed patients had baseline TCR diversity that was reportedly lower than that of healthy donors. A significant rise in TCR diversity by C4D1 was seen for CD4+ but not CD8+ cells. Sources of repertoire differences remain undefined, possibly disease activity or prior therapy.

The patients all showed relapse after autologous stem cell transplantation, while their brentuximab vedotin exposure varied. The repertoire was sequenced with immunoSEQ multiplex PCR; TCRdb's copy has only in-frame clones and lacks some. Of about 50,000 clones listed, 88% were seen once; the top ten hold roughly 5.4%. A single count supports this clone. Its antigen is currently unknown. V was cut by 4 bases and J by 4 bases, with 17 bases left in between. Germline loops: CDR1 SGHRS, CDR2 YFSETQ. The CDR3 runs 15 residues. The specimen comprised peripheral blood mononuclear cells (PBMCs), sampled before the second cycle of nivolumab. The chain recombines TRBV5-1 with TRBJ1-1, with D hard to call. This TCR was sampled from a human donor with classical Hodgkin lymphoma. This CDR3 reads CASSPDGRRGTEAFF. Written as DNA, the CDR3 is TGCGCCAGCAGCCCGGACGGGAGACGCGGCACTGAAGCTTTCTTT.